The clone carrying this T cell receptor (beta chain) was counted between two and nine times. The second PCR ran about 6 to 11 cycles with a sample-barcoded 5' primer and J-beta primers. TCRdb re-analysed the 5' RACE reads in MiXCR, keeping a single row per CDR3 protein. This table has approximately 960,000 distinct CDR3 sequences, under 35% appearing once. This specimen comes from a study of blood T cells in healthy people across ages. Study-level background: Per two T cells, about one barcoded beta molecule was captured through template switching.

Germline CDR1 and CDR2: MNHEY and SVGEGT. Trimming left V 8 bases short and J 0 bases short, with 12 bases between. CDR3 length: 14 amino acids. This sample also belongs to another study, concerning T cells of mothers and their children. That paper states: The shaping of TCR recombination output by thymic selection is similar in related and unrelated pairs. Detection yielded no persistent microchimeric T cell clones.

The material sequenced was blood. This clonotype originated in a woman aged 35 to 49 in good health. The gene calls are TRBV6-2 or TRBV6-3 and TRBJ2-3, with D possibly called TRBD1 or TRBD2 (5 bases each). CDR3 DNA sequence: TGTGCCAGCGCCCGGGACCGTAGCACAGATACGCAGTATTTT. It translates to CASARDRSTDTQYF.